This passage covers 9 T cell receptor beta chains from one sample sequenced in a study of technical replicates of blood from a few donors. Some clones are missing from TCRdb's copy, which holds only in-frame ones; the method was immunoSEQ multiplex PCR. In the table there are under 35,000 clones, approximately 94% of which are singletons. The material sequenced was PBMCs. The receptor source for this set is a human donor in good health. Some clones in this sample may be carry-over from other donors' samples.

The V and J genes are TRBV5-1 and TRBJ2-3; 8 nucleotides agree with TRBD2. The CDR3 totals 16 residues. With V trimmed by 0 bases and J by 7 bases, 10 bases remained unmatched. Germline CDR1 SGHRS, CDR2 YFSETQ. The CDR3 loop is CASSLAGSGGEYTQYF. As DNA, the CDR3 is TGCGCCAGCAGCTTGGCGGGCAGCGGGGGAGAATATACGCAGTATTTT.

The chain combines TRBV4-3 with TRBJ1-1, with TRBD1 matching 8 bases. The V and J ends lost 3 bases and 5 bases, in that order; junction bases with no gene match: 8. The CDR3 runs to 15 residues. CDR1 LGHNA and CDR2 YSLEER come from the germline V gene. The CDR3 bases are TGCGCCAGCAGCCAGGACAGGGTCCCCCGAACTGAAGCTTTCTTT. Translated, it gives CASSQDRVPRTEAFF.

The chain combines TRBV9 with TRBJ1-2; D is perhaps TRBD1 (5 bases). The CDR3 runs to 13 residues. Germline values: CDR1 SGDLS, CDR2 YYNGEE. Trimming shortened V by 0 bases and J by 4 bases, and 7 bases separated the two germline ends. The CDR3 loop reads CASSVVDSYGYTF. CDR3 nucleotide sequence: TGTGCCAGCAGCGTAGTTGACAGCTATGGCTACACCTTC. Full variable domain (outside the CDR3, taken from reference TRBV9 and TRBJ1-2): DSGVTQTPKHLITATGQRVTLRCSPRSGDLSVYWYQQSLDQGLQFLIQYYNGEERAKGNILERFSAQQFPDLHSELNLSSLELGDSALYFCASSVVDSYGYTFGSGTRLTVV.

The chain carries TRBV5-6 and TRBJ2-7; D not certain. Germline-derived CDR1 and CDR2 are SGHDT and YYEEEE. Between the trimmed V and J ends, which lost 4 bases and 3 bases, there was a span of 11 bases. This CDR3 has 13 amino acids. The CDR3, as DNA: TGTGCCAGCAGCCCGCGGCAACTCTACGAGCAGTACTTC. Encoded protein: CASSPRQLYEQYF.

This chain uses TRBV4-2 with TRBJ2-3, with 11 bases that match TRBD1. CDR1 and CDR2 (germline): LGHNA, YNFKEQ. The junction had 5 bases not matched to a gene; V was cut back by 2 bases and J by 4 bases. The CDR3 contains 16 residues. The CDR3 sequence: CASSQLGTGGADTQYF. CDR3 DNA sequence: TGTGCCAGCAGCCAATTAGGGACAGGGGGTGCAGATACGCAGTATTTT.

Worth noting for this clone: Germline and junction disagree at one end, which may indicate a read error. The chain employs TRBV7-3 and TRBJ2-7; either TRBD1 or TRBD2 may supply D (6 bases each). The CDR3 is 15 amino acids. Germline V lookup: CDR1 SGHTA, CDR2 FQGTGA. Here the CDR3 reads CASSLTGTPPDEQYF. DNA for the CDR3: TGTGCCAGCAGTTTAACAGGGACTCCCCCCGACGAGCAGTACTTC. Filled out from reference TRBV7-3 and TRBJ2-7, the complete variable domain reads GAGVSQTPSNKVTEKGKYVELRCDPISGHTALYWYRQSLGQGPEFLIYFQGTGAADDSGLPNDRFFAVRPEGSVSTLKIQRTERGDSAVYLCASSLTGTPPDEQYFGPGTRLTVT.

V gene TRBV7-8 combines with J gene TRBJ1-1, with a weak D call TRBD1 (5 bases). Trimming shortened V by 5 bases and J by 7 bases, and 11 bases separated the two germline ends. Per germline, CDR1 SGHVS and CDR2 FQNEAQ. This CDR3 spans 12 amino acids. CDR3 DNA: TGTGCCAGCAGCCCAGGGTTTCGTGAAGCTTTCTTT. It translates to CASSPGFREAFF.

Within the sample, this clone is medium-sized. The genes are TRBV5-1 and TRBJ2-1, with 8 bases lining up with TRBD2. The V gene end was trimmed by 2 bases and the J gene end by 4 bases; junction bases not matched to a gene: 2. This CDR3 comprises 14 residues. Per the germline V gene, CDR1 is SGHRS and CDR2 is YFSETQ. This CDR3 is CASSFGGGYNEQFF. CDR3 DNA sequence: TGCGCCAGCAGCTTCGGGGGGGGGTACAATGAGCAGTTCTTC.

The chain carries TRBV18 and TRBJ1-1; D possibly corresponds to TRBD1 (6 bases). Germline CDR1 is KGHSH and CDR2 is LQKENI. The CDR3 is made up of 12 amino acids. Trimming stripped 8 bases from V and 11 bases from J, with 18 bases between. DNA of the CDR3: TGTGCCAGCCGGGACACCCGGTCGGTGGCTTTCTTT. Its protein is CASRDTRSVAFF.